This paragraph reports one TCR beta chain. Antigen specificity is unknown. This record belongs to a study of shared clonotypes between healthy human individuals. Overall study results and limits: Clonotype sharing among donors likely depends on sequencing depth.

Trimming stripped 0 bases from V and 2 bases from J, with 11 bases between. The CDR3 contains 15 residues. Germline loops: CDR1 SNHLY, CDR2 FYNNEI. Assay: immunoSEQ multiplex PCR; the TCRdb copy retains only in-frame clones and omits some. Here the sample spans fewer than 3 million clones, about nine tenths being singletons. The TCR originated in a man aged 18-30 years in good health. Some clones in this sample may be carry-over from other donors' samples. The genes are TRBV2 and TRBJ2-7, with a tentative D call TRBD1 (5 bases). The source material was naive CD4+ T cells from PBMCs. Subset noted: CD45RA+ positively selected. In nucleotides, the CDR3 is TGTGCCAGCAGTGAAGCGCTAGGGGCCCCCTACGAGCAGTACTTC. Encoded protein: CASSEALGAPYEQYF.